Following are 25 T cell receptor beta chains from one sample sequenced in a study of blood T cell repertoires in COVID-19 (dated by TCRdb to the early 2020s). Receptor amplification or capture employed the immunoSEQ multiplex PCR assay. In TCRdb, the immuneACCESS table is reduced to in-frame sequences with V and J assigned. These tables do not hold every clone; where another copy was compared, an unresolved V gene accounts for under half, and the others remain unexplained. Present in this sample are roughly 380,000 clones, around 89% of which were seen just once. The ten most abundant clones make up 1.5% to 1.9% of the sample. Sequencing was performed on peripheral blood. The receptor source for this set is a woman aged 35 to 49 with COVID-19, enrolled during active disease.

This clone was counted ten times or more. The chain employs TRBV5-6 and TRBJ1-1; no definite D call. Trimming left V 0 bases short and J 4 bases short, with 10 bases between. The CDR3 spans 14 residues. Germline CDR1 and CDR2: SGHDT and YYEEEE. Written as DNA, the CDR3 is TGTGCCAGCAGCTTGGTTCGAGGCGGCACTGAAGCTTTCTTT. Amino acid sequence: CASSLVRGGTEAFF. Full variable domain (rest looked up from reference TRBV5-6 and TRBJ1-1): DAGVTQSPTHLIKTRGQQVTLRCSPKSGHDTVSWYQQALGQGPQFIFQYYEEEERQRGNFPDRFSGHQFPNYSSELNVNALLLGDSALYLCASSLVRGGTEAFFGQGTRLTVV.

The chain carries TRBV18 and TRBJ1-1; D gene uncertain. The ends were cut back, 6 bases at V and 6 bases at J, with 20 bases in the middle. Germline loops: CDR1 KGHSH, CDR2 LQKENI. The CDR3 is made up of 15 amino acids. The CDR3 protein is CASSLNYDSEAEAFF. DNA of the CDR3: TGTGCCAGCTCCCTGAATTATGACTCGGAGGCTGAAGCTTTCTTT.

This clone occurred once. The chain joins TRBV18 to TRBJ2-7; 10 bases are shared with TRBD1. The CDR3 runs 16 residues. CDR1 and CDR2 from the germline V gene are KGHSH and LQKENI. Trimming removed 2 bases from V and 3 bases from J; junction bases left unmatched: 7. The CDR3 DNA is TGTGCCAGCTCACCAATCTCGGGGACAGGGGACTACGAGCAGTACTTC. It is translated as CASSPISGTGDYEQYF.

V is TRBV11-2 and J is TRBJ2-2; D might be TRBD1 (5 bases). V lost 0 bases to trimming and J lost 6 bases, with 20 bases between them. The CDR3 loop spans 18 amino acids. CDR1 and CDR2 (germline): SGHAT, FQNNGV. The CDR3 sequence is CASSLEGFKAGMSGELFF. The CDR3 region has the DNA TGTGCCAGCAGCTTAGAAGGTTTTAAGGCAGGGATGTCCGGGGAGCTGTTTTTT.

This chain links TRBV5-6 with TRBJ2-7; 11 positions agree with TRBD1. CDR3 length equals 14 residues. CDR1 SGHDT and CDR2 YYEEEE come from the germline V gene. V lost 4 bases, J lost 4 bases, and 4 bases stayed unmatched. The CDR3 here is CASSARDRGYEQYF. CDR3 DNA: TGTGCCAGCAGCGCCCGGGACAGGGGGTACGAGCAGTACTTC.

In regard to this clone: An end of the junction does not agree with germline; a read error may underlie this. This sample includes further DNA sequences coding for the same CDR3. J is TRBJ2-7 and V is TRBV27; a possible D gene is TRBD2 (6 bases). The CDR3 extends over 14 amino acids. Germline V lookup: CDR1 MNHEY, CDR2 SMNVEV (reference sequence). The CDR3 region is CASTGVFSNYEQYF. The CDR3 nucleotides read TGTGCCAGCACGGGGGTGTTTTCCAACTACGAGCAATACTTC.

The chain joins TRBV4-1 to TRBJ2-7, with TRBD2 matching over 7 bases. Trimming cost V 2 bases and J 0 bases; bases outside gene matches: 4. CDR3 length: 15 amino acids. CDR1 is MGHRA and CDR2 is YSYEKL in the germline V gene. CDR3 in amino acids: CASSQPGGSSYEQYF. The CDR3 DNA sequence: TGCGCCAGCAGCCAACCCGGCGGGAGCTCCTACGAGCAGTACTTC.

The J gene is TRBJ2-3, the V gene TRBV9; TRBD1 matches 7 bases. V shed 2 bases and J 7 bases; nucleotides not matched to a gene: 7. CDR1 is SGDLS, CDR2 YYNGEE, per germline. The CDR3 is made up of 14 amino acids. CDR3 protein: CASSVGTVLNTQYF. In nucleotides, the CDR3 is TGTGCCAGCAGCGTGGGGACAGTTCTCAATACGCAGTATTTT.

The V gene is TRBV10-3, the J gene TRBJ2-1, with D perhaps TRBD2 (6 bases). Trimming removed 5 bases from V and 5 bases from J, with 19 bases in between. This CDR3 is 16 amino acids long. CDR1 and CDR2 from the germline V gene are ENHRY and SYGVKD. CDR3: CAISSVLGGRDNEQFF. The CDR3 DNA sequence: TGTGCCATCAGTTCGGTGTTGGGAGGCAGGGACAATGAGCAGTTCTTC.

This rearrangement joins TRBV2 to TRBJ1-3; TRBD1 aligns across 9 bases. There are 15 residues in the CDR3. Germline CDR1 and CDR2: SNHLY and FYNNEI. Trimming cost V 4 bases and J 5 bases; bases outside gene matches: 6. The CDR3 coding sequence is TGTGCCAGCAGTGTGGGACAGGGATTGAGAAACACCATATATTTT. Translated, it gives CASSVGQGLRNTIYF. Together with reference TRBV2 and TRBJ1-3, the CDR3 gives the full variable domain: EPEVTQTPSHQVTQMGQEVILRCVPISNHLYFYWYRQILGQKVEFLVSFYNNEISEKSEIFDDQFSVERPDGSNFTLKIRSTKLEDSAMYFCASSVGQGLRNTIYFGEGSWLTVV.

The chain couples TRBV6-2 or TRBV6-3 to TRBJ2-7; the match to TRBD2 covers 9 bases. Germline V gene data show CDR1 as MNHEY and CDR2 as SVGEGT. The ends lost 3 bases at V and 2 bases at J; junction bases unmatched: 5. The CDR3 is 15 residues long. The CDR3 loop is CASSYRGGGTYEQYF. As DNA, the CDR3 is TGTGCCAGCAGTTATCGCGGGGGGGGAACCTACGAGCAGTACTTC.

V gene TRBV28 combines with J gene TRBJ2-1, with 9 nucleotides matching TRBD2. Germline loops: CDR1 MDHEN, CDR2 SYDVKM. The trim removed 3 bases at V and 7 bases at J, leaving 4 bases unmatched. The CDR3 is 14 amino acids. In DNA, the CDR3 is TGTGCCAGCAGTTTTAGCGGGGGTTCGAATGAGCAGTTCTTC. This encodes CASSFSGGSNEQFF.

This clone was found once. V is TRBV24-1 and J is TRBJ2-3, with a weak D call TRBD2 (5 bases). V was shortened by 5 bases and J by 1 base, with 9 bases between the two germline ends. The CDR3 is made up of 14 amino acids. The germline CDR1 and CDR2 sequences are KGHDR and SFDVKD. The CDR3 loop reads CATSADGGTDTQYF. In DNA form, the CDR3 reads TGTGCCACCAGTGCGGACGGGGGCACAGATACGCAGTATTTT.

This clone was detected a few times. The CDR3: CATPDSPPRSNSPLHF. DNA of the CDR3: TGTGCCACCCCGGACAGCCCACCCAGATCGAATTCACCCCTCCACTTT. This chain links TRBV28 with TRBJ1-6; TRBD1 might be the D (6 bases). The CDR3 spans 16 residues. Germline V gene sequence: CDR1 MDHEN, CDR2 SYDVKM. The germline V and J ends were trimmed by 10 bases and 7 bases, with 23 bases remaining between them.

This chain joins TRBV6-5 and TRBJ1-5; 9 nucleotides align to TRBD1. From germline, CDR1 is MNHEY and CDR2 SVGAGI. The CDR3 is 15 amino acids. V trimming: 5 bases; J trimming: 5 bases; junction bases outside the gene matches: 7. Here the CDR3 reads CASSRNRGQDQPQHF. The CDR3 DNA is TGTGCCAGCAGTAGGAACAGGGGGCAGGATCAGCCCCAGCATTTT.

The J gene is TRBJ1-3, the V gene TRBV7-2; tentatively, D is TRBD1 (6 bases). The CDR3 consists of 19 residues. The germline CDR1 and CDR2 sequences are SGHTA and FQGNSA. The V gene lost 6 bases and the J gene lost 0 bases, with 24 bases spanning the gap. CDR3: CASSLARGQSLPSGNTIYF. The CDR3 DNA sequence: TGTGCCAGCAGTCTCGCAAGAGGACAGTCTCTACCCTCTGGAAACACCATATATTTT.

V usage is TRBV9 and J usage is TRBJ2-3, with D perhaps TRBD2 (6 bases). The germline V gene has CDR1 SGDLS and CDR2 YYNGEE. The CDR3 extends over 14 amino acids. V lost 3 bases and J lost 6, with 14 bases in between. The CDR3 DNA sequence: TGTGCCAGCAGCGAGACGACTAGTATCGATACGCAGTATTTT. Residues: CASSETTSIDTQYF.

This clone has a count of ten or more. The gene calls are TRBV19 and TRBJ2-1; D is ambiguous. The V end was cut by 5 bases, the J end by 0 bases, with 8 bases between. The length of the CDR3 is 14 residues. Germline CDR1 and CDR2: LNHDA and SQIVND (reference sequence). CDR3 sequence reads: CASSDSSSYNEQFF. In DNA, the CDR3 is TGTGCCAGTAGTGACTCAAGCTCCTACAATGAGCAGTTCTTC. Complete variable domain (other parts from reference TRBV19 and TRBJ2-1): DGGITQSPKYLFRKEGQNVTLSCEQNLNHDAMYWYRQDPGQGLRLIYYSQIVNDFQKGDIAEGYSVSREKKESFPLTVTSAQKNPTAFYLCASSDSSSYNEQFFGPGTRLTVL.

This chain connects TRBV18 to TRBJ1-1, with TRBD1 matching 10 bases. The CDR3 spans 19 residues. CDR1 and CDR2 (germline): KGHSH, LQKENI. J lost 5 bases, V lost 3 bases, and 18 bases had no gene match. As DNA, the CDR3 is TGTGCCAGCTCACCTTTGTATATCGGGACAGGGGCTACAGAGACTGAAGCTTTCTTT. Amino acids: CASSPLYIGTGATETEAFF.

This clone was seen more than once but under ten times. The chain uses TRBV6-5 and TRBJ1-5, with D maybe TRBD1 (6 bases). Trimming took off 5 bases at V and 7 bases at J, with 12 bases between the two ends. The germline V gene has CDR1 MNHEY and CDR2 SVGAGI. The CDR3 length is 13 residues. This CDR3 is CASSTRGSQPQHF. CDR3 in DNA: TGTGCCAGCAGTACTAGGGGGTCGCAGCCCCAGCATTTT.

This clone was counted a single time. This chain links TRBV7-9 with TRBJ1-2, with D tentatively TRBD1 (6 bases). V lost 5 bases, J lost 1 base, and 11 bases lay in between. The CDR3 has 14 amino acids. Germline CDR1 reads SEHNR; CDR2 reads FQNEAQ (reference sequence). As DNA, the CDR3 is TGTGCCAGCAGCCCGACAGGAAGTAACTATGGCTACACCTTC. Amino acid sequence: CASSPTGSNYGYTF.

This chain joins TRBV7-2 and TRBJ2-5, with a weak D call TRBD1 (6 bases). Germline V gives CDR1 SGHTA, CDR2 FQGNSA. The germline V and J ends were trimmed by 5 bases and 2 bases, with 15 bases remaining between them. The length of the CDR3 is 15 residues. This CDR3 is CASSREGVEQETQYF. The CDR3 DNA is TGTGCCAGCAGCCGTGAGGGGGTGGAGCAAGAGACCCAGTACTTC.

The rearrangement joins TRBV3-1 (or the pseudogene TRBV3-2) to TRBJ1-4; D is perhaps TRBD1 (5 bases). Trimming stripped 3 bases from V and 11 bases from J, with 16 bases between. The CDR3 is 14 amino acids. Per germline, CDR1 LGHDT and CDR2 YNNKEL (reference sequence). DNA for the CDR3: TGTGCCAGCAGCCACAATGAGCCCGGGGGGAAACTGTTTTTT. This translates into CASSHNEPGGKLFF.

This clone was recorded once. The V call is TRBV9, the J call TRBJ2-1; TRBD2 aligns across 12 bases. CDR1 and CDR2 from the germline V gene are SGDLS and YYNGEE. The ends lost 4 bases at V and 10 bases at J; junction bases unmatched: 6. The CDR3 extends over 14 amino acids. DNA for the CDR3: TGTGCCAGCAGCCCAGGACTAGCGGGGATGGAGCAGTTCTTC. Its protein product is CASSPGLAGMEQFF. The full variable domain, completed using reference TRBV9 and TRBJ2-1, is DSGVTQTPKHLITATGQRVTLRCSPRSGDLSVYWYQQSLDQGLQFLIQYYNGEERAKGNILERFSAQQFPDLHSELNLSSLELGDSALYFCASSPGLAGMEQFFGPGTRLTVL.

The gene calls are TRBV23-1 and TRBJ2-2; a weak D match, TRBD2 (6 bases). TRBV23-1 is an ORF for which the function is uncertain. The CDR3 has 15 amino acids. Trimming took 2 bases from V and 1 from J, leaving 8 bases between them. The CDR3 protein is CASSQKGGNTGELFF. DNA for the CDR3: TGCGCCAGCAGTCAAAAGGGAGGGAACACCGGGGAGCTGTTTTTT.